What follows describes a single T cell receptor beta chain. Its antigen is as yet unknown. Trimming shortened V by 1 base and J by 4 bases, and 16 bases separated the two germline ends. The germline V gene has CDR1 SGHVS and CDR2 FQNEAQ. This CDR3 has 17 amino acids. This sample was taken from a study of T cells in Graves' hyperthyroidism and ophthalmopathy. It was RNA transcripts that yielded the amplified TCR beta CDR3 regions. The HTBI set primed first-round TCR CDR3 RT-PCR. TCRdb reprocessed the multiplex PCR reads via MiXCR and lists one record per CDR3 protein. The table has more than 550,000 distinct CDR3 sequences, 45% seen once; the top ten hold about 7.2%. The study's findings and limits: The model forecast ophthalmopathy, anticipating it by a median around 6.5 months before onset. Blood held most thyroid clonotypes expanded above 0.001 frequency.

Specimen: peripheral blood or thyroid tissue (not recorded which). V gene TRBV7-8 combines with J gene TRBJ2-2; TRBD1 or TRBD2 may be the D gene (5 bases each). This clonotype was sampled from an adult man with Graves' disease, either hyperthyroidism or ophthalmopathy (not recorded which). The CDR3 region is CASSLVLGLGVTGELFF. For the CDR3, the DNA is TGTGCCAGCAGCTTAGTCCTCGGTTTGGGGGTCACCGGGGAGCTGTTTTTT.